This T cell receptor beta chain emerged from a study of naive and memory T cell subsets. Findings and limits, study-wide: TCR transcript changes with activation or differentiation may affect this RNA method.

A remark on this clonotype: What it binds is unknown.

An oligonucleotide containing a UMI was ligated to the 3' end of TCR cDNA. RNA was extracted from under 3 ml of whole blood of healthy adults. Unsorted total RNA, roughly 1 to 1,100 ng, was DNase treated before reverse transcription. Four PCR rounds used nested alpha and beta constant region primers plus the SP2 primer. For blood and skin samples, reverse transcription used TCR alpha and beta constant primers. TCRdb reprocessed the 5' RACE reads via MiXCR and lists one record per CDR3 protein. There are approximately 58,000 distinct CDR3 sequences in the sample; roughly 6.7% occur only once, and about a tenth lies in the top ten. The CDR3 length is 15 residues. V lost 0 bases to trimming and J lost 7 bases; unmatched junction nucleotides: 6. The germline V gene has CDR1 SGHRS and CDR2 YFSETQ.

The TCR originated in a male donor in good health. The chain carries TRBV5-1 and TRBJ2-1; TRBD1 agrees at 8 bases. The CDR3 DNA reads as TGCGCCAGCAGCTTGGCCGGGGGACAGGAGAATGAGCAGTTCTTC. Its protein product is CASSLAGGQENEQFF.